These T cell receptor beta chains were read from a single sample in a study of shared clonotypes between healthy human individuals. Sequenced by immunoSEQ multiplex PCR; TCRdb stores in-frame clones only, minus some. The sample records roughly 2 million clones, roughly 95% being singletons. Sequenced sample: naive CD8+ T cells sorted from blood. Source of these receptors: a man younger than 35 in good health. The CDR3 runs from the conserved cysteine through the conserved F or W. Fields, in order: J gene, CDR3 length, D gene, clone size, V gene, CDR3 DNA, CDR3 protein. D genes are given only for firm matches. Clone size is given for some rows only: seen once, a few or many times, or a class if the clone is expanded.

TRBJ1-3,15,-,once,TRBV9,TGTGCCAGCAGCGGACGCGGACTAAATGGAAACACCATATATTTT,CASSGRGLNGNTIYF
TRBJ2-7,13,-,-,TRBV11-2,TGTGCCAGCAGCTTACGAGGGGCCTACGAGCAGTACTTC,CASSLRGAYEQYF
TRBJ1-5,15,-,-,TRBV4-2,TGTGCCAGCAGCCAAGATTGGACAGCGGGTCAGCCCCAGCATTTT,CASSQDWTAGQPQHF
TRBJ1-1,12,-,-,TRBV28,TGTGCCAGCAGTACTATATTGACTGAAGCTTTCTTT,CASSTILTEAFF
TRBJ2-7,13,-,-,TRBV5-1,TGCGCCAGCAGCTTAGGAGGTATCGACGAGCAGTACTTC,CASSLGGIDEQYF
TRBJ1-5,14,-,-,TRBV6-1,TGTGCCAGCAGTGATGCACAGATCAATCAGCCCCAGCATTTT,CASSDAQINQPQHF
TRBJ2-3,13,-,-,TRBV27,TGTGCCAGCTTCCGGGTGCAGGGCGATACGCAGTATTTT,CASFRVQGDTQYF
TRBJ2-7,14,-,-,TRBV5-4,TGTGCCAGCAGCTTGACCGACGGAGCCTACGAGCAGTACTTC,CASSLTDGAYEQYF
TRBJ1-4,15,-,-,TRBV7-2,TGTGCCAGCAGCTTAGGGGTACAGGTTAGGGAAAAACTGTTTTTT,CASSLGVQVREKLFF
TRBJ1-6,16,TRBD1,-,TRBV9,TGTGCCAGCAGCCCAGGCTGGACAGGGCTCGATTCACCCCTCCACTTT,CASSPGWTGLDSPLHF
TRBJ2-3,14,TRBD1,-,TRBV11-1,TGTGCCAACACGGGACAGCTCAGCACAGATACGCAGTATTTT,CANTGQLSTDTQYF
TRBJ1-2,15,-,-,TRBV2,TGTGCCAGCAGTGAAGAGCCTCTCCTCGACAAGAACTACACCTTC,CASSEEPLLDKNYTF
TRBJ2-1,15,-,-,TRBV6-5,TGTGCCAGCAGTTATTTCTCTGGCTCCTACAATGAGCAGTTCTTC,CASSYFSGSYNEQFF
TRBJ2-3,14,TRBD2,-,TRBV7-9,TGTGCCAGCAGCGCAGCGGGGGGGCTAGATACGCAGTATTTT,CASSAAGGLDTQYF
TRBJ1-1,15,-,-,TRBV4-1,TGCGCCAGCAGCCAAGCCGAGGGTTTGAACACTGAAGCTTTCTTT,CASSQAEGLNTEAFF
TRBJ2-1,14,-,-,TRBV5-6,TGTGCCAGCAGCTTGGAGTCTAGCTCTAATGAGCAGTTCTTC,CASSLESSSNEQFF
TRBJ2-3,16,TRBD2,-,TRBV2,TGTGCCAGCAGTGAAGCGGTAGCGGGGAGCACAGATACGCAGTATTTT,CASSEAVAGSTDTQYF
TRBJ2-5,16,TRBD1,-,TRBV9,TGTGCCAGCAGCCCCACGACAGGGGGAGTGGGGGAGACCCAGTACTTC,CASSPTTGGVGETQYF
TRBJ2-7,19,TRBD2,-,TRBV29-1,TGCAGCGTTGGGGGATCTTCCGGGACTAGCCGCGGGGGTGGGTACGAGCAGTACTTC,CSVGGSSGTSRGGGYEQYF
TRBJ2-7,14,TRBD2,-,TRBV5-4,TGTGCCAGCAGTTCACTAGCGGGATTCGGCGAGCAGTACTTC,CASSSLAGFGEQYF
TRBJ2-7,11,-,-,TRBV28,TGTGCCAGTAGCACAGCCTACGAGCAGTACTTC,CASSTAYEQYF
TRBJ1-1,13,-,-,TRBV6-5,TGTGCCAGCAGTTACTATGGGAACACTGAAGCTTTCTTT,CASSYYGNTEAFF
TRBJ2-7,14,-,-,TRBV4-1,TGCGCCAGCAGCCCTTTAACGAGCTCCTACGAGCAGTACTTC,CASSPLTSSYEQYF
TRBJ1-1,13,-,-,TRBV7-6,TGTGCCAGCAGCTTAGCCGCCTCACTTGAAGCTTTCTTT,CASSLAASLEAFF
TRBJ2-2,14,-,-,TRBV4-3,TGCGCCAGCAGCCCCTTTCAACAGGGAGGGGAGCTGTTTTTT,CASSPFQQGGELFF
TRBJ2-2,14,-,once,TRBV28,TGTGCCAGCAGTTTACTTTCGGTGGCCGGGGAGCTGTTTTTT,CASSLLSVAGELFF
TRBJ2-7,15,-,-,TRBV18,TGTGCCAGCTCACCGACCGGGACGCCGCGGGACGAGCAGTACTTC,CASSPTGTPRDEQYF